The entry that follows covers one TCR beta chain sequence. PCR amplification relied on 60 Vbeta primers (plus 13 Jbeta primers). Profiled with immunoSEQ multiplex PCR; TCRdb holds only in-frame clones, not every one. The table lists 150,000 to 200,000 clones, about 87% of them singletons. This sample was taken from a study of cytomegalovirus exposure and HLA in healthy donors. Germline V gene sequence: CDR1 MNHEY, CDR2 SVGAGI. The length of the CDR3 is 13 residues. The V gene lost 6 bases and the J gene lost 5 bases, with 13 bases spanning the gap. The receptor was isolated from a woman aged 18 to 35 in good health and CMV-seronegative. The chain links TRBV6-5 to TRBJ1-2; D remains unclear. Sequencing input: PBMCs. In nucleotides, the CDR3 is TGTGCCAGCAGAGAGGGAGGAGTGTATGGCTACACCTTC. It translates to CASREGGVYGYTF.